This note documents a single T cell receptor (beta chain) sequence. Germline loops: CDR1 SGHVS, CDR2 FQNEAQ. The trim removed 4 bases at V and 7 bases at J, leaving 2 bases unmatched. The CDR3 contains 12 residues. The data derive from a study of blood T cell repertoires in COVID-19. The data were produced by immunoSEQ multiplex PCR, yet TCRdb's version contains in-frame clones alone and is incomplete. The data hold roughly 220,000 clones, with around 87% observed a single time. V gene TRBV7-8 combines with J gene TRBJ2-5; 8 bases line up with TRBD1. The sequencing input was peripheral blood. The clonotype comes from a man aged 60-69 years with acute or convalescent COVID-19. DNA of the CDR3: TGTGCCAGCAGCTGGGACAGGCGGACCCAGTACTTC. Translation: CASSWDRRTQYF. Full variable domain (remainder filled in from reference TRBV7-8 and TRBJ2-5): GAGVSQSPRYKVAKRGQDVALRCDPISGHVSLFWYQQALGQGPEFLTYFQNEAQLDKSGLPSDRFFAERPEGSVSTLKIQRTQQEDSAVYLCASSWDRRTQYFGPGTRLLVL.